This T cell receptor (beta chain) was obtained from a study of blood T cell repertoires in COVID-19 (dated by TCRdb to 2019 to 2021). Background on the whole study: Samples covering the acute and convalescent phases of COVID-19 were provided by collaborators in the United States, Italy and Spain. The material from the prospective study consisted of cDNA or gDNA derived from T cells, B-cell-depleted T cells, or PBMCs. Deeply sampled blood TCRbeta repertoires from subjects exposed to, actively infected with, or recovered from COVID-19 were included in the dataset. The repertoires were released in a freely available public database intended as a resource for research on the immune response to SARS-CoV-2. The samples were drawn from the first 160 participants of the ongoing ImmuneRACE study and from some 1,300 subjects provided by 6 global collaborators. Nearly every sample came with metadata listing a de-identified subject ID, COVID-19 status, age in years and sex. Where HLA class I and class II types were available, the types were taken from metadata supplied by the sample provider, not from assay-based typing.

A note on this clone: Its antigen has not been determined. It has no much larger one-base neighbor in the sample; base qualities were not kept.

TCRbeta CDR3 regions were amplified from genomic DNA using the immunoSEQ Assay, a bias-controlled multiplex PCR. Processing in the source paper ran as follows. The number of nucleated cells in each sample was estimated by amplification of reference gene primers within the assay. To quantify the absolute abundance of each unique TCRbeta CDR3 rearrangement, sequence reads were collapsed and filtered. Productive Simpson clonality was computed per sample as the square root of Simpson's diversity index over productive rearrangements. Imported from immuneACCESS, the table was reduced by TCRdb to in-frame sequences with V and J called. These copies leave out some clones; in studies compared against another copy, an unresolved V gene accounts for under half, and the cause of the remainder is not known. V and J calls and clone size are copied from that table; D and trimming were computed from the DNA. Within this sample are 60,000 or so clones, with around four fifths of them counted one time only. The ten largest clones capture roughly 3.5% of the sample.

The collaborating institutions used their own protocols to collect whole blood in K2EDTA tubes. Collaborator samples were shipped for TCRbeta analysis as frozen whole blood, isolated PBMCs, or DNA extracted from either sample type. The CDR3 goes from the cysteine to the phenylalanine over 14 residues. Of the read, only the CDR3 DNA is kept; its 42 bases are in frame from base 1. Trimming takes 4 bases from V and 4 bases from J, and the germline ends sit 16 bases apart. For CDR1 and CDR2, the germline V gene (reference sequence) lists GTSNPN and SVGIG. Paper-wide results and their limitations: How much clinical and demographic metadata was included differed by source and by participant, and the metadata was provided uncurated.

The V and J segments used are TRBV30 and TRBJ1-1; possibly the D gene is TRBD1, per 6 matching bases. The sample comprised peripheral blood. This receptor was obtained from a man between 60 and 70 years old with acute or convalescent COVID-19. In nucleotides, the sequence is TGTGCCTGGACCGCTAACAGGGATCTCACTGAAGCTTTCTTT. It codes for CAWTANRDLTEAFF.